Presented here are 14 T cell receptor beta chains from one specimen sequenced in a study of beta chain features in type 1 diabetes. The authors reverse transcribed all of the isolated RNA, so sequencing captured expressed TCRB transcripts. Assay used: immunoSEQ multiplex PCR; TCRdb lists only in-frame clones, some missing. The profile shows 900,000 or so clones, roughly a sixth of them singletons. The sequencing sample was made of naive CD4+ T cells from blood. The receptors here all came from a woman under 30 in good health.

This clone was seen only a few times. This chain connects TRBV6-5 to TRBJ2-3; 8 bases agree with TRBD1. Trimming cost V 6 bases and J 3 bases; bases outside gene matches: 8. The CDR3 is 15 residues long. Germline V gene lookup returns CDR1 MNHEY and CDR2 SVGAGI. Here the CDR3 reads CASSPRQGRTDTQYF. CDR3 sequence (DNA): TGTGCCAGCAGCCCCAGACAGGGGAGAACAGATACGCAGTATTTT.

This clone has just a few counts. In DNA form, the CDR3 reads TGTGCCAGCAGCCCTGCTTACGGCACCGGGGAGCTGTTTTTT. Translated, it gives CASSPAYGTGELFF. This chain uses TRBV7-2 with TRBJ2-2; D ambiguous. The germline V gene has CDR1 SGHTA and CDR2 FQGNSA. The CDR3 is made up of 14 amino acids. Deletions cut 5 bases from V and 4 bases from J, with 11 bases between.

The V and J genes are TRBV7-9 and TRBJ2-5; D is ambiguous. This CDR3 is built from 14 residues. Germline values: CDR1 SEHNR, CDR2 FQNEAQ (reference sequence). Trimming removed 5 bases from V and 3 bases from J, with 13 bases in between. The CDR3 nucleotides read TGTGCCAGCAGCCTCTCGGGCGTGGAAGAGACCCAGTACTTC. It yields the protein CASSLSGVEETQYF. The whole variable domain, filled in from reference TRBV7-9 and TRBJ2-5, reads DTGVSQNPRHKITKRGQNVTFRCDPISEHNRLYWYRQTLGQGPEFLTYFQNEAQLEKSRLLSDRFSAERPKGSFSTLEIQRTEQGDSAMYLCASSLSGVEETQYFGPGTRLLVL.

This chain uses TRBV28 with TRBJ2-1; D may be TRBD1 or TRBD2 (5 bases each). V lost 3 bases, J lost 4 bases, and 16 bases lay in between. The CDR3 loop spans 16 amino acids. Germline lookup yields CDR1 MDHEN and CDR2 SYDVKM. The CDR3 reads CASSLNPHGAYNEQFF. The CDR3 nucleotides read TGTGCCAGCAGTTTGAACCCTCACGGGGCTTACAATGAGCAGTTCTTC.

This clone turned up a few times. The chain links TRBV7-9 to TRBJ1-1; D gene uncertain. Germline lookup yields CDR1 SEHNR and CDR2 FQNEAQ (reference sequence). Trimming removed 3 bases at V and 4 bases at J, with 15 bases between. The CDR3 spans 15 residues. The CDR3 nucleotides are TGTGCCAGCAGCTTCGAGACGGGGATAAGCACTGAAGCTTTCTTT. It is translated as CASSFETGISTEAFF.

A word on this clone: One junction end does not reproduce the germline sequence, and a read error may be involved. This rearrangement joins TRBV10-3 to TRBJ2-4; weak D call: TRBD2 (7 bases). Germline-derived CDR1 and CDR2 are ENHRY and SYGVKD. This CDR3 is 14 amino acids long. The CDR3 here is CASSTNREGDIQYF. DNA of the CDR3: TGTGCCAGCAGTACAAACAGGGAGGGGGACATTCAGTACTTC.

This chain joins TRBV6-1 and TRBJ1-1, with 7 bases matching TRBD1. The CDR3 runs 13 residues. Trimming took 8 bases from V and 5 from J; bases not matched to a gene: 8. Germline V CDR1 and CDR2: MNHNS, SASEGT. CDR3 sequence (DNA): TGTGCCAGCCGAACAGGGGAAGGGACTGAAGCTTTCTTT. It encodes CASRTGEGTEAFF.

The J gene is TRBJ1-5, the V gene TRBV6-5, with a possible D match to TRBD1 (5 bases). Trimming stripped 0 bases from V and 7 bases from J, with 13 bases between. Germline CDR1 and CDR2: MNHEY and SVGAGI. This CDR3 comprises 15 residues. The CDR3 loop is CASSYSRRGDQPQHF. CDR3 DNA: TGTGCCAGCAGTTACTCACGGAGAGGGGACCAGCCCCAGCATTTT.

There are a few counts of this clone. The chain combines TRBV28 with TRBJ2-1; D might be TRBD2 (6 bases). From germline, CDR1 is MDHEN and CDR2 SYDVKM. Trimming cost V 6 bases and J 1 base, with 13 bases left between them. CDR3 length: 15 amino acids. In DNA, the CDR3 is TGTGCCAGCAGGGGTGGCGGGAATTCCTACAATGAGCAGTTCTTC. As protein: CASRGGGNSYNEQFF.

This clone was detected a few times. The chain recombines TRBV4-2 with TRBJ2-1, with 11 bases identical to TRBD2. There are 17 residues in the CDR3. The V and J ends lost 4 bases and 7 bases, in that order; junction bases with no gene match: 12. Germline V gives CDR1 LGHNA, CDR2 YNFKEQ. This chain's CDR3 is CASSRRLGTSGDNEQFF. As DNA, the CDR3 is TGTGCCAGCAGCCGCCGACTCGGGACTAGCGGAGATAATGAGCAGTTCTTC.

The table lists this clone with a few counts. The chain carries TRBV13 and TRBJ1-2, with D hard to call. The CDR3 contains 15 residues. CDR1 and CDR2 from the germline V gene are PRHDT and FYEKMQ (reference sequence). With 5 bases removed from V and 3 bases from J, the gap between germline ends came to 16 bases. Written as DNA, the CDR3 is TGTGCCAGCAGCCCCGCCACCCAACCTTACTATGGCTACACCTTC. Encoded protein: CASSPATQPYYGYTF. The complete variable domain, with remaining parts taken from reference TRBV13 and TRBJ1-2, reads AAGVIQSPRHLIKEKRETATLKCYPIPRHDTVYWYQQGPGQDPQFLISFYEKMQSDKGSIPDRFSAQQFSDYHSELNMSSLELGDSALYFCASSPATQPYYGYTFGSGTRLTVV.

V and J are TRBV9 and TRBJ2-6; no firm D call. The CDR3 consists of 15 residues. Trimming removed 1 base from V and 0 bases from J, with 5 bases in between. Germline loops: CDR1 SGDLS, CDR2 YYNGEE. The CDR3, as DNA: TGTGCCAGCAGCGTACGGGCCTCTGGGGCCAACGTCCTGACTTTC. Encoded protein: CASSVRASGANVLTF.

The chain is built from TRBV5-1 and TRBJ2-1; D uncertain. This CDR3 is built from 16 residues. Trimming took off 0 bases at V and 0 bases at J, with 10 bases between the two ends. Germline V gene data show CDR1 as SGHRS and CDR2 as YFSETQ. The CDR3 DNA sequence: TGCGCCAGCAGCTTGGGGGCAGCGAGCTCCTACAATGAGCAGTTCTTC. It specifies CASSLGAASSYNEQFF.

The chain combines TRBV4-3 with TRBJ1-1, with a weak D call TRBD1 (6 bases). Per germline, CDR1 LGHNA and CDR2 YSLEER. This CDR3 region has 14 residues. V dropped 1 base and J dropped 5 bases, with 11 bases sitting between them. The CDR3 sequence: CASSQVFRGTEAFF. The CDR3 region has the DNA TGCGCCAGCAGCCAAGTATTTAGGGGGACTGAAGCTTTCTTT.